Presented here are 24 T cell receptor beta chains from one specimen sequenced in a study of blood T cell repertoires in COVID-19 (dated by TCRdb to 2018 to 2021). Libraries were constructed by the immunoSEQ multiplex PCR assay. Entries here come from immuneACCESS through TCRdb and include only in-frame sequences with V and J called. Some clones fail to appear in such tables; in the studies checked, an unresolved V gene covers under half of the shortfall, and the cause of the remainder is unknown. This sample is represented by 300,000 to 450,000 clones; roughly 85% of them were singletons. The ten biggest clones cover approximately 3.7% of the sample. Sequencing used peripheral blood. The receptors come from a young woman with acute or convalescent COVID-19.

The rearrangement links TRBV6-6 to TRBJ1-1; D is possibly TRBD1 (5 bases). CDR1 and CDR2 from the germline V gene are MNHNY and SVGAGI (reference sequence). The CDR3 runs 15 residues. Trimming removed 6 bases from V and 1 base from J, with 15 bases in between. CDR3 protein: CASRLGPQGNTEAFF. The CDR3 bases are TGTGCCAGCAGACTCGGGCCCCAGGGGAACACTGAAGCTTTCTTT.

CDR3 region: CASSLAGDDNEQFF. The CDR3 nucleotides are TGCGCCAGTTCCCTAGCGGGAGATGACAATGAGCAGTTCTTC. This chain joins TRBV10-1 and TRBJ2-1, with 10 bases matching TRBD2. Germline assignment: CDR1 WNHNN and CDR2 SYGVQD (reference sequence). The CDR3 is 14 amino acids. V lost 9 bases to trimming and J lost 5 bases; unmatched junction nucleotides: 7.

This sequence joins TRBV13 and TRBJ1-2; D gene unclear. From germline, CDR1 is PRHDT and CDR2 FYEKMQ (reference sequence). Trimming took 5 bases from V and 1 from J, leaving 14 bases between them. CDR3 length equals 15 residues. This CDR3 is CASSPWSQFNYGYTF. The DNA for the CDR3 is TGTGCCAGCAGCCCCTGGTCACAGTTTAACTATGGCTACACCTTC.

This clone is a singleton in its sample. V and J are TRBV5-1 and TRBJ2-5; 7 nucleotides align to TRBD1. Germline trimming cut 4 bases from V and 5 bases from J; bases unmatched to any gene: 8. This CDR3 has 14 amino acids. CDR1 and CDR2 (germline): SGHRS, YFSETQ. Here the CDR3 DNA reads TGCGCCAGCAGCCTCAAACCACAGGGGGAGACCCAGTACTTC. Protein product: CASSLKPQGETQYF.

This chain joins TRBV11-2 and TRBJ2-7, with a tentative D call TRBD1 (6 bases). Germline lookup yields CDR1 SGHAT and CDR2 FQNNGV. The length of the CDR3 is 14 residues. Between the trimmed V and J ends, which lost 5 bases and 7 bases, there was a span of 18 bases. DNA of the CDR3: TGTGCCAGCAGCCCTCGACAGGTTATGTGGGAGCAGTACTTC. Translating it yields CASSPRQVMWEQYF.

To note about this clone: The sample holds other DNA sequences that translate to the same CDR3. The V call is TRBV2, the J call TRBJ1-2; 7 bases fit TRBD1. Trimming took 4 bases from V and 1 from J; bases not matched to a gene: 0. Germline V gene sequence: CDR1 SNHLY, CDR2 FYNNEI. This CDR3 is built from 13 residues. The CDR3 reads CASSGDSNYGYTF. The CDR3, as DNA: TGTGCCAGCAGTGGGGACAGTAACTATGGCTACACCTTC.

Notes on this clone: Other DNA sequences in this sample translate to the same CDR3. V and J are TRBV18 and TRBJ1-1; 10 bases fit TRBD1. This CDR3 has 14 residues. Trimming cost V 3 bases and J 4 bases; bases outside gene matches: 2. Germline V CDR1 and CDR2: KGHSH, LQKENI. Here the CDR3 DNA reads TGTGCCAGCTCACCTCGGACAGGGGGCACTGAAGCTTTCTTT. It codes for CASSPRTGGTEAFF.

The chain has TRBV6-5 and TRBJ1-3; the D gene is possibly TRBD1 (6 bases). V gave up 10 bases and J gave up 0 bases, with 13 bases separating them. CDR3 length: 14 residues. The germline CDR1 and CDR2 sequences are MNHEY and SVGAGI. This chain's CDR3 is CAILVGGSGNTIYF. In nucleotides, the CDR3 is TGTGCCATCCTTGTAGGGGGCTCTGGAAACACCATATATTTT.

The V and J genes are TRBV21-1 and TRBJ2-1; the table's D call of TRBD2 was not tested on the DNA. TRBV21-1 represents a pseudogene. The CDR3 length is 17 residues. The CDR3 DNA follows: TGTGCCAGCAAGGAGAGATCGGTCTACGGCTCCTACAATGAGCAGTTCTTC. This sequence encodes CASKERSVYGSYNEQFF.

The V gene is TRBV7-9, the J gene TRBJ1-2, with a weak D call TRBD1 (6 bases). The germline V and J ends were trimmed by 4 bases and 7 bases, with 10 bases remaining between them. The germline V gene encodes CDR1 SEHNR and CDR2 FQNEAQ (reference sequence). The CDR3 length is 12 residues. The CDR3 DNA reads TGTGCCAGCAGCTCGGACAGATCTGGCTACACCTTC. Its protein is CASSSDRSGYTF.

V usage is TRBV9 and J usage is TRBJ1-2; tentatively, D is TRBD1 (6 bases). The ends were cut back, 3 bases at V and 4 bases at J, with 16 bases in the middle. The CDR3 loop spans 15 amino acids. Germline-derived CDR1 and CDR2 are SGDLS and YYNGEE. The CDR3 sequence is CASSGSQGLGYGYTF. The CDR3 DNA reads TGTGCCAGCAGCGGCTCACAGGGTCTCGGCTATGGCTACACCTTC.

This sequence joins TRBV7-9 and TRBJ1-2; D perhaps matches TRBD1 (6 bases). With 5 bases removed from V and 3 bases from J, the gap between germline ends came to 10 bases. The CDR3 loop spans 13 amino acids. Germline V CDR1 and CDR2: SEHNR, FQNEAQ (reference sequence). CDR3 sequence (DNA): TGTGCCAGCAGCCCGGACAGATACTATGGCTACACCTTC. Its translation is CASSPDRYYGYTF. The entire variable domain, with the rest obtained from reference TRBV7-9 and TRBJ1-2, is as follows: DTGVSQNPRHKITKRGQNVTFRCDPISEHNRLYWYRQTLGQGPEFLTYFQNEAQLEKSRLLSDRFSAERPKGSFSTLEIQRTEQGDSAMYLCASSPDRYYGYTFGSGTRLTVV.

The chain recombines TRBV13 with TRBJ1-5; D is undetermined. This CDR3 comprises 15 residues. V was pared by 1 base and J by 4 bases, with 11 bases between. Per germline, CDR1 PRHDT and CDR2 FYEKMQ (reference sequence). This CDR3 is CASSLAPEVNQPQHF. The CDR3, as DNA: TGTGCCAGCAGCTTAGCGCCAGAGGTTAATCAGCCCCAGCATTTT.

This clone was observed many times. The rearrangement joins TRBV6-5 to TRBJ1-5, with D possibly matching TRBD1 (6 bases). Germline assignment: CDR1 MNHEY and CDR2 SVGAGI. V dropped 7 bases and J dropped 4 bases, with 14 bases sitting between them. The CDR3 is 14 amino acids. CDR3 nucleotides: TGTGCCAGCACCTACAGGGTGGGGAATCAGCCCCAGCATTTT. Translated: CASTYRVGNQPQHF.

The CDR3 region has the DNA TGTGCCAGCAGCTTCACTGGCGGGACCGGGGAGCTGTTTTTT. Residues: CASSFTGGTGELFF. The rearrangement links TRBV5-6 to TRBJ2-2; D might be TRBD2 (5 bases). Germline V gene data show CDR1 as SGHDT and CDR2 as YYEEEE. The CDR3 is 14 amino acids. The germline V and J ends were trimmed by 2 bases and 5 bases, with 10 bases remaining between them.

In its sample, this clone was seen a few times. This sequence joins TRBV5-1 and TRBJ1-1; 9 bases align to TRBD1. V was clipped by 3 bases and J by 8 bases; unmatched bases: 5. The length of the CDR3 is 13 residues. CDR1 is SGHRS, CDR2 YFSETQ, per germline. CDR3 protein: CASSYGQGPEAFF. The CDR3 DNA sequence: TGCGCCAGCAGCTACGGACAGGGGCCCGAAGCTTTCTTT.

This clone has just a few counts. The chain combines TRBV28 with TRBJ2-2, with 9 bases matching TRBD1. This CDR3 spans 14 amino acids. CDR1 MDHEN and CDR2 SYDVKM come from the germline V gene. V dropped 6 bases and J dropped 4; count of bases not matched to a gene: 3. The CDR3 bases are TGTGCCAGCAGCAACAGGGGGCTCACCGGGGAGCTGTTTTTT. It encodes CASSNRGLTGELFF.

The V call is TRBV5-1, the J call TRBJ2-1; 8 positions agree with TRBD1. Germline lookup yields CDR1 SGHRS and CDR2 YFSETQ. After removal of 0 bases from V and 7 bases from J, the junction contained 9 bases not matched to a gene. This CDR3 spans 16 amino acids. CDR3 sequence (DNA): TGCGCCAGCAGCTTGGGTGCGGCAGGGGGCGTGAATGAGCAGTTCTTC. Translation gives CASSLGAAGGVNEQFF.

CDR3 in amino acids: CASSVVRGNEKLFF. The CDR3 region has the DNA TGTGCCAGCAGTGTTGTACGGGGAAATGAAAAACTGTTTTTT. This rearrangement joins TRBV2 to TRBJ1-4; D is unresolved. This CDR3 comprises 14 residues. V lost 4 bases to trimming and J lost 5 bases, with 11 bases between them. CDR1 and CDR2 from the germline V gene are SNHLY and FYNNEI.

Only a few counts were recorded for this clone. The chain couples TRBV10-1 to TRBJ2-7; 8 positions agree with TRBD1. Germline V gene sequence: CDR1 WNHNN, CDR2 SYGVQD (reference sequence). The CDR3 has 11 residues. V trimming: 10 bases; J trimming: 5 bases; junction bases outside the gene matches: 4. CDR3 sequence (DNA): TGCGCCACCTCGACAGGGGACGAGCAGTACTTC. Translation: CATSTGDEQYF.

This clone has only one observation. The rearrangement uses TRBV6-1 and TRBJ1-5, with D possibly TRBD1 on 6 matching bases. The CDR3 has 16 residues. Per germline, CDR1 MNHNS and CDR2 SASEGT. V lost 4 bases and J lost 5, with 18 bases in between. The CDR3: CASSGFLGARDQPQHF. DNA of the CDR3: TGTGCCAGCAGTGGGTTCTTGGGGGCGCGGGATCAGCCCCAGCATTTT.

The CDR3 sequence is CASAIGLAGHGELFF. Written as DNA, the CDR3 is TGCGCCAGCGCGATCGGACTAGCTGGGCACGGGGAGCTGTTTTTT. The chain joins TRBV5-1 to TRBJ2-2, with 8 bases aligning to TRBD2. Trimming took 7 bases from V and 7 from J; bases not matched to a gene: 12. The CDR3 loop spans 15 amino acids. Germline values: CDR1 SGHRS, CDR2 YFSETQ.

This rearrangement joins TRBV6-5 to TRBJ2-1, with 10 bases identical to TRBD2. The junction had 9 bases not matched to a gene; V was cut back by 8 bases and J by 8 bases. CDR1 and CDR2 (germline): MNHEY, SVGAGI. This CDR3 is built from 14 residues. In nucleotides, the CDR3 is TGTGCCAGCTTAGCGGGAGGCCCGAGTGATGAGCAGTTCTTC. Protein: CASLAGGPSDEQFF.

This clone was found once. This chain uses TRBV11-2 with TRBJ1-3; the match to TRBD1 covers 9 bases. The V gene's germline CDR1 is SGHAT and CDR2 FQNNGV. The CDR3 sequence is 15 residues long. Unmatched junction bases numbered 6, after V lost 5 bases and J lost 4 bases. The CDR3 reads CASSAGTGLGNTIYF. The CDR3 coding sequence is TGTGCCAGCAGCGCCGGGACAGGGCTCGGAAACACCATATATTTT.